This TCR beta chain stems from a study of beta chain features in type 1 diabetes. The sequenced template was cDNA made from the entire isolated RNA. Clones were sequenced by immunoSEQ multiplex PCR, and TCRdb holds only the in-frame ones, with some missing. This table holds roughly 300,000 clones, about 15% found once. Comments on this clone: Other DNA sequences in this specimen translate into the identical CDR3.

The CDR3 sequence is 13 residues long. V was pared by 1 base and J by 5 bases, with 8 bases between. Germline CDR1 reads LGHNA; CDR2 reads YSLEER. The material sequenced was central memory CD4+ T cells from blood. V and J are TRBV4-3 and TRBJ1-1; D is undetermined. The receptor's source is a man younger than 40 in good health. The CDR3 protein is CASSQGSNTEAFF. As DNA, the CDR3 is TGCGCCAGCAGCCAAGGCAGTAATACTGAAGCTTTCTTT.